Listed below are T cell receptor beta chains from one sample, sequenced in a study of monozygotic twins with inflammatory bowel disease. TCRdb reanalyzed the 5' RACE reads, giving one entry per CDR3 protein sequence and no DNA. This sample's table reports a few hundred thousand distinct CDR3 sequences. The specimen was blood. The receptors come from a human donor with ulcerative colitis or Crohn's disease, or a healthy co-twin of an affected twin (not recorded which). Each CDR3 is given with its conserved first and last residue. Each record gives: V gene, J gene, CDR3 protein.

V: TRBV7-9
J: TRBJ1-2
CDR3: CASTSEGSKRYGYTF

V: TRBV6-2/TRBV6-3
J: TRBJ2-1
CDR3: CASSRGQATGDEQFF

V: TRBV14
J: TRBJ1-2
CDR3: CASSQVGRGVGYTF

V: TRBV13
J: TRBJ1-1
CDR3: CASSSRTDLNTEAFF

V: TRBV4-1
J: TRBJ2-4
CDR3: CASSQETTSAAKNIQYF

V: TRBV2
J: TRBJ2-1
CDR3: CASRADISYNEQFF

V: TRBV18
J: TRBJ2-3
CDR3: CASSQGVVADTQYF

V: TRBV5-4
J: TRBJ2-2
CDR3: CASSLKTGANTGELFF

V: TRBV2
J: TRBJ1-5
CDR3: CASSEGTGNFRQPQHF

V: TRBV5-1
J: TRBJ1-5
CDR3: CASSRNPDQPQHF

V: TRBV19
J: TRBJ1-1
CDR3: CASSDVGGADAFF

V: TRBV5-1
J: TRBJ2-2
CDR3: CASSLTSGITGELFF

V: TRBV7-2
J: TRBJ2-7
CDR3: CASSLASSGAIYEQYF

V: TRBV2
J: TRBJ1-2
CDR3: CASTTDRVDYGYTF

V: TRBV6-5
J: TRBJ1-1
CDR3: CASSYSVVQMNTEAFF

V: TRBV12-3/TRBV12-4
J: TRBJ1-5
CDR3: CASSFTAGGHQPQHF

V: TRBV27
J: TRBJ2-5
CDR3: CASSLTGAYGETQYF

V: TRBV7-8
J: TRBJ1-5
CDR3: CASSLGQPNQPQHF

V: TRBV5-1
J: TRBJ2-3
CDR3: CASSSLYGGTDTQYF

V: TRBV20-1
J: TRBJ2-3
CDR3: CSASEGVAPSTDTQYF

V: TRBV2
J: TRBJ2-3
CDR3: CATDRNSDTQYF

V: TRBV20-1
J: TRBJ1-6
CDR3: CSARDPFDRFHSPLHF

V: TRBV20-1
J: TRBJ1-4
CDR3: CSARTEGVREKLFF

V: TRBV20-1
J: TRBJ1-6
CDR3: CSAREADRSSYNSPLHF

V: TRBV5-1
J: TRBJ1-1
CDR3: CASSLRTMTGNTEAFF

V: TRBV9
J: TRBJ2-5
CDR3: CASSAYPGTSGLSGGETQYF

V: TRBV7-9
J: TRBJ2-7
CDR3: CASSFGQNYEQYF

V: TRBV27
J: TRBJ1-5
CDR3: CASSGGTEFENQPQHF

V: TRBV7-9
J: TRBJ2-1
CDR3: CASSLSRNPYNEQFF

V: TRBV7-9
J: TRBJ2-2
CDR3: CASSLFGELFF

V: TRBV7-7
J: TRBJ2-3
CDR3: CASSPQGTDTQYF

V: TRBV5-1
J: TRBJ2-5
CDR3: CASSSQGRQETQYF

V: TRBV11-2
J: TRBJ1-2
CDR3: CASSPGTGYTF

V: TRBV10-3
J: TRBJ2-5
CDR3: CAIRETRMEETQYF

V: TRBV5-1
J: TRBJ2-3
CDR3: CASSLSRGSTDTQYF

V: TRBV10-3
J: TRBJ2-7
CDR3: CATRGASSYEQYF

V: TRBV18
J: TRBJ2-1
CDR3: CASSPPSSAYNEQFF

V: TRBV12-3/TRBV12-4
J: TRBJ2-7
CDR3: CASSLAPRQLYEQYF

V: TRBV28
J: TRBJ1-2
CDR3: CASRLSMGFRDNYGYTF

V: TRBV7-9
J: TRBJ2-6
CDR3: CAGSLLRGEGANVLTF

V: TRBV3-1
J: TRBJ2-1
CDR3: CASSQEGISPNEQFF

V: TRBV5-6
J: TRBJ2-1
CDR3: CASSSGSQIIGNEQFF

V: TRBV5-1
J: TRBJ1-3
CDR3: CASRLDLSSGNTIYF

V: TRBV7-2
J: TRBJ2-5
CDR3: CASRQTRIQETQYF

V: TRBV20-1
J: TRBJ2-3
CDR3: CSAGLAGSTDTQYF

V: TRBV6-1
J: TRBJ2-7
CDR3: CASSEPPGLAGSPLYF

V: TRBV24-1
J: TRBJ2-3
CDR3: CATSDLPPRADTQYF

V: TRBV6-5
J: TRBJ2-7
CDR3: CASSRDERYEQYF

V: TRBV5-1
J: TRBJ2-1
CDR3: CASSLNPVRWEQFF